Sequencing of this T cell receptor (beta chain) was carried out in a study of T cell repertoires in cytomegalovirus infection. Study background: Recently identified HLA-C-restricted CMV epitopes were used, and well-studied HLA-B-restricted CMV epitopes were used as well. It was the public TCR beta signatures that indicated both CMV infection and matching HLA type. Study-wide results and limits: CMV-specific HLA-C-restricted TCR beta clonotypes dominated the ex vivo response.

Deletions cut 0 bases from V and 4 bases from J, with 6 bases between. There are 14 residues in the CDR3. From germline, CDR1 is LGHNA and CDR2 YNFKEQ. In the case of this clonotype: Its antigen is undetermined.

In TCRdb, the reads were re-called with MiXCR into one record per CDR3 protein. In the table there are roughly 46,000 distinct CDR3 sequences, 15% to 25% of which are singletons. This receptor was identified in a human donor in good health (CMV status not recorded). Some clones in this sample may be carry-over from other donors' samples. The sample in question was CD8+ T cells from cultured PBMCs, obtained from culture after CMV antigen stimulation. V usage is TRBV4-2 and J usage is TRBJ2-2; D unresolved. The CDR3 is CASSQESATGELFF. The CDR3 DNA reads as TGTGCCAGCAGCCAAGAATCGGCCACCGGGGAGCTGTTTTTT.